This T cell receptor beta chain appears in the sequencing data of a study of T cells after yellow fever vaccination (dated by TCRdb to the late 2010s). Regarding the research as a whole: The SMART-Seq v4 Ultra Low Input RNA kit was used to prepare libraries from fractions with low cell numbers. Blood was drawn at multiple timepoints before and after primary and secondary immunization, with bulk PBMC replicates and cell subsets isolated. Two healthy male donors made up the cohort, one aged 18 to 30 years and the other aged 30 to 40 years. To track T-cell clones before and after primary and booster YFV17D yellow fever vaccination, bulk TCR alpha and beta repertoires were sequenced longitudinally. Results the study describes overall, beyond this receptor: A small share of clonotypes occurred in both CD4 and CD8 compartments, likely arising from convergent recombination. After the booster, most clones that had expanded after primary vaccination were detected again (roughly 96% of CD4 and 70% to 90% of CD8), suggesting broad maintenance of memory. The secondary T-cell response was found to be weaker but faster than the primary response, with a peak reached on day 5 rather than on day 15. Because the study included only a couple of donors, the extent to which the findings can be generalized is limited. FACS-sorted repertoires could contain abundant contaminating clonotypes from the bulk population, so computational filtering was required.

This clonotype was seen only a few times. Which antigen it targets is not known. No base qualities exist here, and no much larger clone lies one base off it. Sequencing was carried out with an Illumina NovaSeq 6000. TCR cDNA was made using 5'RACE template switching, a step that added a universal primer site and unique molecular identifiers. Priming of cDNA synthesis was performed from both the TCR alpha and TCR beta constant segments. Two PCR steps were used to amplify libraries, with sample barcodes and sequencing adapters being added in the second step. Sequencing of libraries was done on Illumina HiSeq 2500 (2x100 bp) or NovaSeq (2x150 bp). As for the authors' bioinformatics: Reads were demultiplexed and collapsed into UMI consensus sequences with MIGEC, and V(D)J alignment was performed with MiXCR. Using edgeR on replicate PBMC samples, clonotypes were called vaccine-responding if FDR was below 0.01 and the log2 fold change was above 5 up to day 15. Each bulk clonotype was labeled CD4 or CD8 based on which sequenced repertoire, CD4 or CD8, contained the clonotype at higher abundance. TCRdb reran the public reads through fastp at Q25 and MiXCR, keeping productive beta chains. Entries are consolidated by CDR3 protein sequence, retaining the most common genes and DNA. The V and J calls come from TCRdb's annotation, not from the publication. The sample yields 95,000 to 150,000 distinct CDR3 sequences; over 12% were counted once. The ten largest clones represent roughly 43% of the sample.

Reading the germline V gene gives CDR1 SNHLY and CDR2 FYNNEI. The germline ends are 9 bases apart after V is trimmed by 4 bases and J by 2 bases. The CDR3 holds 13 amino acids from the cysteine to the phenylalanine. Of all the DNA, just the CDR3 is kept, 39 bases in frame from base 1. What the treatment or condition label conveys for this sample: live attenuated yellow fever vaccine strain. PBMCs were isolated from peripheral blood using a standard Ficoll-Paque protocol. CD4 and CD8 T-cell fractions were isolated with Dynabeads CD4 and CD8 positive selection kits. TriZol was used to extract RNA from bulk PBMCs, CD4 and CD8 fractions, and dextramer-positive and dextramer-negative fractions.

The sequenced sample was CD8+ T cells sorted from PBMCs, obtained 5 days after the yellow fever booster vaccination. The sequence was collected from a man between 18 and 35 years old who received the YFV17D yellow fever vaccine. The V and J genes are TRBV2 and TRBJ2-7; the D gene cannot be named for sure. The nucleotide sequence is given as TGTGCCAGCAGTGTCACGGTAACCTACGAGCAGTACTTC. It codes for CASSVTVTYEQYF.